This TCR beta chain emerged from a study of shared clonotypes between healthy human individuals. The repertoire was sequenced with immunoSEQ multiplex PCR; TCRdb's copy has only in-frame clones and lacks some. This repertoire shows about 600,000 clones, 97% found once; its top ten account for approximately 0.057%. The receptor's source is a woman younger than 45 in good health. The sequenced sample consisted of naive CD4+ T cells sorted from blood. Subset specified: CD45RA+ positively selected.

Written as DNA, the CDR3 is TGCGCCAGCAGCTTGTGGGCGTTGAACAATGAGCAGTTCTTC. It yields the protein CASSLWALNNEQFF. The chain joins TRBV5-1 to TRBJ2-1; no reliable D call. CDR1 and CDR2 from the germline V gene are SGHRS and YFSETQ. The germline V and J ends were trimmed by 1 base and 5 bases, with 10 bases remaining between them. The CDR3 totals 14 residues. Together with reference TRBV5-1 and TRBJ2-1, the CDR3 gives the full variable domain: KAGVTQTPRYLIKTRGQQVTLSCSPISGHRSVSWYQQTPGQGLQFLFEYFSETQRNKGNFPGRFSGRQFSNSRSEMNVSTLELGDSALYLCASSLWALNNEQFFGPGTRLTVL.